This T cell receptor (beta chain) was found in a study of cytomegalovirus exposure and HLA in healthy donors. 13 Jbeta primers and 60 Vbeta primers were used for the PCR. Libraries were prepared by immunoSEQ multiplex PCR; TCRdb keeps only in-frame clonotypes and omits some of them. The data hold 120,000 to 150,000 clones, with roughly 78% observed a single time. Of note for this clone: An end of the junction does not agree with germline; a read error may underlie this.

The CDR3 runs 14 residues. Germline CDR1 is SEHNR and CDR2 is FQNEAQ (reference sequence). The sequenced sample was PBMCs. The genes are TRBV7-9 and TRBJ2-5; 7 bases align to TRBD1. This receptor was identified in a man aged 40-49 years in good health and CMV-seropositive. CDR3 loop: CSSSPAGGQETQYF. In nucleotides, the CDR3 is TGTTCCAGCAGCCCGGCAGGGGGCCAAGAGACCCAGTACTTC.